There are many counts of the clone carrying this T cell receptor beta chain. The entry originates in a study of regulatory T cells in long-lasting Graves disease. The authors built TCR beta libraries using iRepertoire HTBI primers and Arm-PCR of CDR3 regions. TCRdb re-analysed the multiplex PCR reads in MiXCR, keeping a single row per CDR3 protein. The sample holds 200,000 to 250,000 distinct CDR3 sequences, approximately 18% seen once. Time point noted: newly diagnosed GD, antithyroid drugs for less than 3 months. PBMC RNA was the source of the TCR library. Diagnosing Graves' disease relied on the American Thyroid Association guidelines. Xi'an, China, was home to the endocrinology department that provided patients. The CDR3 extends over 16 amino acids. Germline V lookup: CDR1 LGHDT, CDR2 YNNKEL (reference sequence). V was shortened by 1 base and J by 3 bases, with 10 bases between the two germline ends.

The sample was also reused in another study, on T cells in Graves' hyperthyroidism and ophthalmopathy. Turning to that study: Initially, a first-round RT-PCR of the TCR CDR3 employed the HTBI primer set. Ophthalmopathy could be told apart from stable hyperthyroidism with a 13 V-J model.

V gene TRBV3-1 combines with J gene TRBJ1-6; D is uncertain. This TCR came from a woman in her 30s with Graves disease. Sample: peripheral blood mononuclear cells (PBMCs), taken at new diagnosis, from a patient treated with antithyroid drugs. The CDR3 sequence: CASSQGSVVYNSPLHF. In nucleotides, the CDR3 is TGTGCCAGCAGCCAAGGATCTGTCGTCTATAATTCACCCCTCCACTTT. Variable domain in full (rest from reference TRBV3-1 and TRBJ1-6): DTAVSQTPKYLVTQMGNDKSIKCEQNLGHDTMYWYKQDSKKFLKIMFSYNNKELIINETVPNRFSPKSPDKAHLNLHINSLELGDSAVYFCASSQGSVVYNSPLHFGNGTRLTVT.